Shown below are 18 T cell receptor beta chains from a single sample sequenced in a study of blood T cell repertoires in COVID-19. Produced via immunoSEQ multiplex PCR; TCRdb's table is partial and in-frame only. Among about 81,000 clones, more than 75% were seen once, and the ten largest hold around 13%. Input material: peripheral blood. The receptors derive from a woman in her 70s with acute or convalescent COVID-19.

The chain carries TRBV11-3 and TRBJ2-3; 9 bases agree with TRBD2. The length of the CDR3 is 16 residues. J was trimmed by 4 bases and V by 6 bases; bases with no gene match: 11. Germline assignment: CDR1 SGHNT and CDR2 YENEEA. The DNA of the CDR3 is TGTGCCAGCAGTCTAAGGAGGCGGGGGGGCCCAGATACGCAGTATTTT. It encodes CASSLRRRGGPDTQYF.

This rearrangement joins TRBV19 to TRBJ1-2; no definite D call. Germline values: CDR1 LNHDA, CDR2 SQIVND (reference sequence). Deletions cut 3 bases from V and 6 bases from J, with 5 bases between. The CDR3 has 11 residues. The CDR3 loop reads CASSMTDGYTF. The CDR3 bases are TGTGCCAGTAGTATGACTGATGGCTACACCTTC.

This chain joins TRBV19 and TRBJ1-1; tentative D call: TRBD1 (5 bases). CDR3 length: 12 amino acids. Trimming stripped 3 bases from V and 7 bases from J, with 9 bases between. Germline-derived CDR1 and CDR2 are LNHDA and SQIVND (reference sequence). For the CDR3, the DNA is TGTGCCAGTAGTATCCGGGGGAATGAAGCTTTCTTT. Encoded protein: CASSIRGNEAFF.

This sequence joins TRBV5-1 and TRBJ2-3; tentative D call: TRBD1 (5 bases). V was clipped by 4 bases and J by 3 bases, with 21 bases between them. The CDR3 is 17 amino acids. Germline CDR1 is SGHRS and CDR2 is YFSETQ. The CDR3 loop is CASSAQRGTQATDTQYF. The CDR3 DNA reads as TGCGCCAGCAGCGCCCAGAGAGGAACACAGGCGACAGATACGCAGTATTTT.

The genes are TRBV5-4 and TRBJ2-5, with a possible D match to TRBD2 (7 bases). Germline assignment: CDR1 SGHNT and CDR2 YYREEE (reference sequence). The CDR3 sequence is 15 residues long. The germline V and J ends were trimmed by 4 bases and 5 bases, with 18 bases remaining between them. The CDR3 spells CASSARGGGRETQYF. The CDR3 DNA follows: TGTGCCAGCAGCGCAAGAGGGGGGGGCCGGGAGACCCAGTACTTC.

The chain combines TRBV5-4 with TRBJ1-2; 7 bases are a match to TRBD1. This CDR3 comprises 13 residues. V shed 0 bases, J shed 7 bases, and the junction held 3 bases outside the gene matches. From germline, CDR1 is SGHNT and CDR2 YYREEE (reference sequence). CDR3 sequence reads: CASSLARGFGYTF. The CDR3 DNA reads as TGTGCCAGCAGCTTGGCCAGGGGGTTTGGCTACACCTTC.

This CDR3 reads CASSYGQGALYEQYV. In DNA form, the CDR3 reads TGTGCCAGCAGTTACGGACAGGGGGCGCTTTACGAGCAGTACGTC. The chain recombines TRBV6-2 or TRBV6-3 with TRBJ2-7; 11 bases line up with TRBD1. Germline assignment: CDR1 MNHEY and CDR2 SVGEGT. The V gene end was trimmed by 2 bases and the J gene end by 4 bases; junction bases not matched to a gene: 4. This CDR3 region has 15 residues.

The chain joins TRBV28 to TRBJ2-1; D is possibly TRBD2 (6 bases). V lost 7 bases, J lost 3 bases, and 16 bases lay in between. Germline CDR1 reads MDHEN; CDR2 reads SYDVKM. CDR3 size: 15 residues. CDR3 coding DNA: TGTGCCAGCATTAGGCTAGCGAGCCACTACAATGAGCAGTTCTTC. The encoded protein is CASIRLASHYNEQFF.

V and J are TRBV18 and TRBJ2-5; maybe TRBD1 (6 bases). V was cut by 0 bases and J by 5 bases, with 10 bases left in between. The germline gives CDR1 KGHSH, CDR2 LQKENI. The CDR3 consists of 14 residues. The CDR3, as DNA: TGTGCCAGCTCACCACCGGGGGCGCGGGAGACCCAGTACTTC. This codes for CASSPPGARETQYF.

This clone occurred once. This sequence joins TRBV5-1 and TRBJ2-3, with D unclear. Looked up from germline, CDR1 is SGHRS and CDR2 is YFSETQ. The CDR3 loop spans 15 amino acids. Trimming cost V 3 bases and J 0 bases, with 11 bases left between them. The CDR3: CASSSLVTSTDTQYF. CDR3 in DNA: TGCGCCAGCAGCTCCCTGGTAACTAGCACAGATACGCAGTATTTT. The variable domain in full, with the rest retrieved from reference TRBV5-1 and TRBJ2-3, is KAGVTQTPRYLIKTRGQQVTLSCSPISGHRSVSWYQQTPGQGLQFLFEYFSETQRNKGNFPGRFSGRQFSNSRSEMNVSTLELGDSALYLCASSSLVTSTDTQYFGPGTRLTVL.

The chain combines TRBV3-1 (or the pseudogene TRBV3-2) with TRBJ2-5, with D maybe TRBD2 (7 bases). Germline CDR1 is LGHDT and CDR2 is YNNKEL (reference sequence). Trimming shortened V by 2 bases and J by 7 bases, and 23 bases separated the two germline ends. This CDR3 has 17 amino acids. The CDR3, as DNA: TGTGCCAGCAGCCAAAGTGGGGACTACGGACAGTCGCTGACCCAGTACTTC. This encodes CASSQSGDYGQSLTQYF.

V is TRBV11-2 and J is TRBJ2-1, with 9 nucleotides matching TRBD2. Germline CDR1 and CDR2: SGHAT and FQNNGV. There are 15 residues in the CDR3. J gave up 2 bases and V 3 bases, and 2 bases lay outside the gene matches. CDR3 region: CASSFSGSTYNEQFF. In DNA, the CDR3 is TGTGCCAGCAGCTTTAGCGGGAGTACCTACAATGAGCAGTTCTTC. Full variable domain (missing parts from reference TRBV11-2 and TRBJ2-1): EAGVAQSPRYKIIEKRQSVAFWCNPISGHATLYWYQQILGQGPKLLIQFQNNGVVDDSQLPKDRFSAERLKGVDSTLKIQPAKLEDSAVYLCASSFSGSTYNEQFFGPGTRLTVL.

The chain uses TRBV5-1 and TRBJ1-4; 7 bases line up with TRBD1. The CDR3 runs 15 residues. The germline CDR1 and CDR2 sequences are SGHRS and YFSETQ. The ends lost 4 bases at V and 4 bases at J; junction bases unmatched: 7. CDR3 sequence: CASSPIQGINEKLFF. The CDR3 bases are TGCGCCAGCAGCCCAATACAGGGGATTAATGAAAAACTGTTTTTT.

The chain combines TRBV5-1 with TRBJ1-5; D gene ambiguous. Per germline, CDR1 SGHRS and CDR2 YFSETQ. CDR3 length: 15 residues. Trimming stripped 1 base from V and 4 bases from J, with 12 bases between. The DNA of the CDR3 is TGCGCCAGCAGCTTGACGTCGGGGATGAATCAGCCCCAGCATTTT. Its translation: CASSLTSGMNQPQHF. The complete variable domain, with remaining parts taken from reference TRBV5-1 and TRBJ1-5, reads KAGVTQTPRYLIKTRGQQVTLSCSPISGHRSVSWYQQTPGQGLQFLFEYFSETQRNKGNFPGRFSGRQFSNSRSEMNVSTLELGDSALYLCASSLTSGMNQPQHFGDGTRLSIL.

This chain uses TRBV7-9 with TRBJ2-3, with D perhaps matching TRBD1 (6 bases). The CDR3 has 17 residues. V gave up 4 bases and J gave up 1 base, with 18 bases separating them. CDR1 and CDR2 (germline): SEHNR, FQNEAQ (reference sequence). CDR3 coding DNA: TGTGCCAGCAGCTACCCCACCCAGGGGCTGGGCACAGATACGCAGTATTTT. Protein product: CASSYPTQGLGTDTQYF.

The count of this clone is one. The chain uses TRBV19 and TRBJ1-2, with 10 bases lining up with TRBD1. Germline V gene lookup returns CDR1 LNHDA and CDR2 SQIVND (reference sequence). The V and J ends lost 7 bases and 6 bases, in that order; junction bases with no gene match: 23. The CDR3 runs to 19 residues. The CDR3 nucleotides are TGTGCCAGTAAGAAGACCGCGAGCCGGGACAGGGGCCTGACCCATGGCTACACCTTC. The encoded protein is CASKKTASRDRGLTHGYTF.

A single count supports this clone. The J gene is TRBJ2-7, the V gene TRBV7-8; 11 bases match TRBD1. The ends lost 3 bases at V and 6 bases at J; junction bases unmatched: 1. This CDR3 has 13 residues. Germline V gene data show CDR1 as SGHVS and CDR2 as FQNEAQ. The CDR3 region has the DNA TGTGCCAGCAGCTTCGGGACAGGGGGCGAGCAGTACGTC. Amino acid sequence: CASSFGTGGEQYV.

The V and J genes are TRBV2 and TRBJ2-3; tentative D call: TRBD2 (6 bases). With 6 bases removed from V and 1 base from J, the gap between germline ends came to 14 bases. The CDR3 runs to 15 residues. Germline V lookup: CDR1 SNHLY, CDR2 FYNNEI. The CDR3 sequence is CASSASGVGTDTQYF. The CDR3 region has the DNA TGTGCCAGCAGCGCCTCGGGAGTCGGCACAGATACGCAGTATTTT.